A selection of T cell receptor beta chains follows, all from one sample in a study of identical twins. TCRdb redid the calling of the 5' RACE reads with MiXCR, one entry per CDR3 protein. Here the sample spans 600,000 to 800,000 distinct CDR3 sequences, 21% being singletons. These data also featured in a second study, about T cells expressing NK-cell markers.

Sequencing was done on a sample of PBMCs. The receptor source for this set is a woman younger than 35 in good health. Each CDR3 is given with its conserved first and last residue. The order of the fields is CDR3 protein, CDR3 DNA, J gene, clone size, V gene, D gene. The D gene is left open where the match is weak. Clone size, where shown, is once, few, many, or a class for clones that have expanded.

CDR3: CATSDLTGEQFF; DNA: TGTGCCACCAGTGATTTGACCGGAGAGCAGTTCTTC; J: TRBJ2-1; size: few; V: TRBV24-1; D: .
CDR3: CAISERGRRTGNTIYF; DNA: TGTGCCATCAGTGAGCGCGGCAGAAGGACTGGAAACACCATATATTTT; J: TRBJ1-3; size: .; V: TRBV10-3; D: .
CDR3: CSARDLRAGITGELFF; DNA: TGCAGTGCTAGAGATCTGCGGGCGGGAATCACCGGGGAGCTGTTTTTT; J: TRBJ2-2; size: .; V: TRBV20-1; D: .
CDR3: CASGLLRLGELFF; DNA: TGTGCTAGTGGCTTACTTCGCCTCGGGGAGCTGTTTTTT; J: TRBJ2-2; size: .; V: TRBV12-5; D: .
CDR3: CASSSGGTGVYEQYF; DNA: TGTGCCAGCAGCTCTGGAGGGACAGGCGTCTACGAGCAGTACTTC; J: TRBJ2-7; size: once; V: TRBV7-3; D: TRBD1
CDR3: CSATRLAESSYEQYF; DNA: TGCAGTGCTACCCGACTAGCGGAGAGCTCCTACGAGCAGTACTTC; J: TRBJ2-7; size: .; V: TRBV20-1; D: TRBD2
CDR3: CASSDRGWDTEAFF; DNA: TGTGCCAGCAGTGACAGGGGTTGGGACACTGAAGCTTTCTTT; J: TRBJ1-1; size: few; V: TRBV12-3/TRBV12-4; D: TRBD1
CDR3: CASSETGVSYCYTF; DNA: TGTGCCAGCAGTGAAACGGGCGTCAGCTATTGCTACACCTTC; J: TRBJ1-2; size: .; V: TRBV6-1; D: .
CDR3: CASSYSTAGLEGADTQYF; DNA: TGTGCCAGCAGTTACTCCACAGCGGGACTAGAGGGGGCAGATACGCAGTATTTT; J: TRBJ2-3; size: .; V: TRBV6-5; D: TRBD2
CDR3: CATGYYNEQFF; DNA: TGTGCCACCGGGTACTACAATGAGCAGTTCTTC; J: TRBJ2-1; size: few; V: TRBV24-1; D: .
CDR3: CSAQDRSEQYF; DNA: TGCAGTGCCCAGGACAGGAGTGAGCAGTACTTC; J: TRBJ2-7; size: few; V: TRBV20-1; D: TRBD1
CDR3: CASSLGSDGYF; DNA: TGTGCCAGCAGTTTAGGTTCCGATGGGTATTTT; J: TRBJ2-3; size: .; V: TRBV12-3/TRBV12-4; D: .
CDR3: CASSFVVILGGEQFF; DNA: TGTGCCAGCAGCTTTGTGGTCATATTGGGGGGTGAGCAGTTCTTC; J: TRBJ2-1; size: .; V: TRBV12-1; D: .
CDR3: CSAREDSSYEQYF; DNA: TGCAGTGCTAGAGAGGACTCCTCCTACGAGCAGTACTTC; J: TRBJ2-7; size: few; V: TRBV20-1; D: .
CDR3: CSVVQVADTQYF; DNA: TGCAGCGTTGTCCAGGTGGCAGATACGCAGTATTTT; J: TRBJ2-3; size: many; V: TRBV29-1; D: .
CDR3: CSALGTIPYEQYF; DNA: TGCAGTGCCTTAGGAACTATACCCTACGAGCAGTACTTC; J: TRBJ2-7; size: many; V: TRBV20-1; D: .
CDR3: CASSLRDGEQFF; DNA: TGTGCCAGCAGTTTGAGGGATGGTGAGCAGTTCTTC; J: TRBJ2-1; size: .; V: TRBV6-2/TRBV6-3; D: .
CDR3: CASRDRGQGYTF; DNA: TGTGCCAGCAGGGACAGGGGGCAAGGCTACACCTTC; J: TRBJ1-2; size: .; V: TRBV25-1; D: TRBD1
CDR3: CASRGGGRTEAFF; DNA: TGTGCCAGCAGGGGCGGGGGGAGGACTGAAGCTTTCTTT; J: TRBJ1-1; size: few; V: TRBV7-2; D: .
CDR3: CASSANPAYEQYF; DNA: TGTGCCAGCAGCGCGAACCCCGCCTACGAGCAGTACTTC; J: TRBJ2-7; size: few; V: TRBV9; D: .
CDR3: CSVETDSPYEQYF; DNA: TGCAGCGTGGAGACGGACAGCCCCTACGAGCAGTACTTC; J: TRBJ2-7; size: many; V: TRBV29-1; D: .
CDR3: CATSRDPGLAGQETQYF; DNA: TGTGCCACCAGCAGAGACCCCGGACTAGCGGGACAAGAGACCCAGTACTTC; J: TRBJ2-5; size: .; V: TRBV15; D: TRBD2
CDR3: CSAPNERSSYNEQFF; DNA: TGCAGTGCTCCCAACGAAAGGAGCTCCTACAATGAGCAGTTCTTC; J: TRBJ2-1; size: .; V: TRBV20-1; D: .
CDR3: CSVDPKYF; DNA: TGCAGCGTTGACCCAAAATACTTC; J: TRBJ2-1; size: many; V: TRBV29-1; D: .
CDR3: CSAQLPGQVTGYTF; DNA: TGCAGTGCCCAACTGCCGGGACAGGTGACTGGCTACACCTTC; J: TRBJ1-2; size: .; V: TRBV20-1; D: TRBD1
CDR3: CSAVGGGEQYF; DNA: TGCAGTGCTGTTGGGGGAGGCGAGCAGTACTTC; J: TRBJ2-7; size: .; V: TRBV20-1; D: .
CDR3: CSAREPSENQPQHF; DNA: TGCAGTGCTAGGGAGCCCTCTGAAAATCAGCCCCAGCATTTT; J: TRBJ1-5; size: many; V: TRBV20-1; D: .
CDR3: CSAPGLAVEQYF; DNA: TGCAGTGCTCCGGGACTAGCGGTTGAGCAGTACTTC; J: TRBJ2-5; size: few; V: TRBV20-1; D: TRBD2
CDR3: CASSLIAEYNEQFF; DNA: TGTGCCAGCTCACTCATAGCGGAGTACAATGAGCAGTTCTTC; J: TRBJ2-1; size: .; V: TRBV18; D: .
CDR3: CASSLGGGGDTQYF; DNA: TGTGCCAGCAGCCTCGGGGGAGGAGGAGATACGCAGTATTTT; J: TRBJ2-3; size: many; V: TRBV3-1; D: .
CDR3: CASSSTPLAGGPDTQYF; DNA: TGCGCCAGCAGCTCCACTCCTCTAGCGGGGGGGCCCGATACGCAGTATTTT; J: TRBJ2-3; size: .; V: TRBV5-1; D: TRBD2
CDR3: CASSQDHSTDTQYF; DNA: TGTGCCAGCAGCCAGGATCACAGCACAGATACGCAGTATTTT; J: TRBJ2-3; size: .; V: TRBV4-3; D: .
CDR3: CASTRTSGSTEQFF; DNA: TGTGCCAGCACTAGGACTAGCGGGAGTACGGAGCAGTTCTTC; J: TRBJ2-1; size: .; V: TRBV6-1; D: TRBD2
CDR3: CSVERTSGYNEQFF; DNA: TGCAGCGTTGAACGGACTAGCGGTTACAATGAGCAGTTCTTC; J: TRBJ2-1; size: .; V: TRBV29-1; D: TRBD2
CDR3: CASSTTGDSNQPQHF; DNA: TGTGCCAGCAGCACGACAGGGGACAGCAATCAGCCCCAGCATTTT; J: TRBJ1-5; size: many; V: TRBV9; D: TRBD1
CDR3: CASSYRDRETQYF; DNA: TGTGCCAGCAGTTACCGGGACCGGGAGACCCAGTACTTC; J: TRBJ2-5; size: few; V: TRBV6-5; D: .
CDR3: CASSLEGRGQAFF; DNA: TGTGCCAGCAGCCTTGAGGGGAGGGGGCAAGCTTTCTTT; J: TRBJ1-1; size: many; V: TRBV12-3/TRBV12-4; D: TRBD1
CDR3: CASSLFVETQYF; DNA: TGTGCCAGCAGCTTATTCGTAGAGACCCAGTACTTC; J: TRBJ2-5; size: few; V: TRBV7-2; D: .
CDR3: CASSLRKVALAPQETQYF; DNA: TGTGCCAGCAGCTTAAGGAAGGTGGCGTTAGCGCCCCAAGAGACCCAGTACTTC; J: TRBJ2-5; size: once; V: TRBV7-6; D: .
CDR3: CASSSWDTNGYTF; DNA: TGTGCCAGCAGTTCTTGGGACACTAATGGCTACACCTTC; J: TRBJ1-2; size: .; V: TRBV12-3/TRBV12-4; D: .
CDR3: CASSWGTGTYTF; DNA: TGTGCCAGCAGTTGGGGGACAGGGACCTACACCTTC; J: TRBJ1-2; size: few; V: TRBV27; D: TRBD1
CDR3: CASQPGARETQYF; DNA: TGTGCCAGCCAACCGGGGGCGCGGGAGACCCAGTACTTC; J: TRBJ2-5; size: .; V: TRBV6-2/TRBV6-3; D: .
CDR3: CSVEDPKRNTGELFF; DNA: TGCAGCGTTGAAGATCCGAAGAGGAACACCGGGGAGCTGTTTTTT; J: TRBJ2-2; size: .; V: TRBV29-1; D: .
CDR3: CASSLGNNRLNTEAFF; DNA: TGCGCCAGCAGCTTGGGCAACAACAGATTGAACACTGAAGCTTTCTTT; J: TRBJ1-1; size: .; V: TRBV5-1; D: .
CDR3: CASSSPTSGTYEQYF; DNA: TGTGCCAGCAGCTCCCCGACTAGCGGAACCTACGAGCAGTACTTC; J: TRBJ2-7; size: many; V: TRBV9; D: TRBD2
CDR3: CAICDSGGF; DNA: TGTGCCATCTGCGACTCCGGAGGCTTC; J: TRBJ2-7; size: .; V: TRBV10-3; D: .
CDR3: CASSFQGPYNSPLHF; DNA: TGTGCCAGCAGTTTCCAGGGGCCATATAATTCACCCCTCCACTTT; J: TRBJ1-6; size: few; V: TRBV27; D: .
CDR3: CASSKPPTGSGKLFF; DNA: TGTGCCAGCAGCAAACCACCGACAGGGTCTGGGAAACTGTTTTTT; J: TRBJ1-4; size: .; V: TRBV5-6; D: TRBD1
CDR3: CASSRIGREQETQYF; DNA: TGTGCCAGCAGCCGGATCGGGCGGGAGCAAGAGACCCAGTACTTC; J: TRBJ2-5; size: .; V: TRBV7-2; D: TRBD2
CDR3: CASSFGPRRDTQYF; DNA: TGCGCCAGCAGCTTTGGACCTCGGAGAGATACGCAGTATTTT; J: TRBJ2-3; size: .; V: TRBV5-1; D: .
CDR3: CASSQETGETQYF; DNA: TGCGCCAGCAGCCAAGAGACGGGGGAGACCCAGTACTTC; J: TRBJ2-5; size: .; V: TRBV4-3; D: .
CDR3: CASSHPTSGISYNEQFF; DNA: TGTGCCAGCAGCCACCCGACTAGCGGGATTTCCTACAATGAGCAGTTCTTC; J: TRBJ2-1; size: .; V: TRBV3-1; D: TRBD2
CDR3: CAISAAQGGYTF; DNA: TGTGCCATCAGTGCAGCTCAAGGGGGCTACACCTTC; J: TRBJ1-2; size: .; V: TRBV10-3; D: .
CDR3: CSASSRWIYEQYF; DNA: TGCAGTGCTAGTTCCAGGTGGATCTACGAGCAGTACTTC; J: TRBJ2-7; size: .; V: TRBV20-1; D: .
CDR3: CAISLQGTEQYF; DNA: TGTGCCATCAGTTTACAGGGGACCGAGCAGTACTTC; J: TRBJ2-7; size: .; V: TRBV10-3; D: TRBD1
CDR3: CASSRSGAAGELFF; DNA: TGTGCCAGCAGTAGGTCCGGGGCGGCCGGGGAGCTGTTTTTT; J: TRBJ2-2; size: .; V: TRBV6-1; D: .
CDR3: CASSPRRGETDTQYF; DNA: TGTGCCAGCTCCCCCCGACGAGGAGAGACAGATACGCAGTATTTT; J: TRBJ2-3; size: .; V: TRBV18; D: .